This TCR beta chain derives from a study of T cell responses to AZD1222 COVID-19 vaccine. Study findings and constraints: Among the donors, most were white British and more were female, and clonal diversity was possibly underestimated. Among AZD1222 vaccinees, only five or six were seropositive at baseline.

Assay used: immunoSEQ multiplex PCR; TCRdb lists only in-frame clones, some missing. The table has tens of thousands of clones, 88% seen once. On this clone: As yet, its antigen is unknown.

The sample consisted of peripheral blood, taken on day 0 of AZD1222 vaccination. This clonotype was sampled from an adult in good health.

The CDR3, as DNA: TGTGCCAGTACCCGGGGACTAGCGGGAGGCAATGAGCAGTTCTTC. This codes for CASTRGLAGGNEQFF. The genes are TRBV19 and TRBJ2-1; TRBD2 agrees at 15 bases. With 7 bases clipped from V and 6 bases from J, the junction kept 4 bases outside the gene matches. From germline, CDR1 is LNHDA and CDR2 SQIVND (reference sequence). The CDR3 consists of 15 residues.